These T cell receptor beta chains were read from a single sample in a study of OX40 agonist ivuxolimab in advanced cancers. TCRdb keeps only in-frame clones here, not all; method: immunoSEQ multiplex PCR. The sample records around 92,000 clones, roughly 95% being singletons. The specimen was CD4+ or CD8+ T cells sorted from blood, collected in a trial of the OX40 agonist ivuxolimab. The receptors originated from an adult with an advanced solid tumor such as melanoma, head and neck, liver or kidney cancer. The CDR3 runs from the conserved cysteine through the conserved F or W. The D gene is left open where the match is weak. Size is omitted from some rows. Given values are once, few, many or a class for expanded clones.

CDR3 protein: CASSQGGQRGYNEQFF
CDR3 DNA: TGCGCCAGCAGCCAGGGGGGACAGAGGGGCTACAATGAGCAGTTCTTC
V gene: TRBV4-3
CDR3 length: 16
D gene: .
J gene: TRBJ2-1
clone size: .

CDR3 protein: CASSPRASSTDTQYF
CDR3 DNA: TGTGCCAGCAGCCCCCGTGCCTCTAGCACAGATACGCAGTATTTT
V gene: TRBV7-7
CDR3 length: 15
D gene: .
J gene: TRBJ2-3
clone size: .

CDR3 protein: CASSEAGSSFYEQYF
CDR3 DNA: TGTGCCAGCAGTGAAGCCGGATCCAGCTTCTACGAGCAGTACTTC
V gene: TRBV6-1
CDR3 length: 15
D gene: .
J gene: TRBJ2-7
clone size: .

CDR3 protein: CASSLFAGTSGRSYEQYF
CDR3 DNA: TGTGCCAGCAGCCTCTTCGCCGGGACTAGCGGGAGGTCCTACGAGCAGTACTTC
V gene: TRBV9
CDR3 length: 18
D gene: TRBD2
J gene: TRBJ2-7
clone size: once

CDR3 protein: CASSVATGESGNTIYF
CDR3 DNA: TGTGCCAGCAGCGTAGCGACAGGGGAATCTGGAAACACCATATATTTT
V gene: TRBV9
CDR3 length: 16
D gene: TRBD1
J gene: TRBJ1-3
clone size: .

CDR3 protein: CATLPHRDSNQPQHF
CDR3 DNA: TGTGCCACCCTCCCCCACAGGGACAGCAATCAGCCCCAGCATTTT
V gene: TRBV28
CDR3 length: 15
D gene: .
J gene: TRBJ1-5
clone size: .

CDR3 protein: CASSYSDVELNTEAFF
CDR3 DNA: TGTGCCAGCAGTTACTCGGATGTAGAACTGAACACTGAAGCTTTCTTT
V gene: TRBV6-5
CDR3 length: 16
D gene: .
J gene: TRBJ1-1
clone size: .

CDR3 protein: CASSLDRAGEQFF
CDR3 DNA: TGTGCCAGCAGCTTAGACAGGGCGGGTGAGCAGTTCTTC
V gene: TRBV11-2
CDR3 length: 13
D gene: .
J gene: TRBJ2-1
clone size: .

CDR3 protein: CASSSGSGGYTF
CDR3 DNA: TGTGCCAGCAGTTCGGGCTCGGGAGGCTACACCTTC
V gene: TRBV28
CDR3 length: 12
D gene: .
J gene: TRBJ1-2
clone size: .

CDR3 protein: CASSATTGGIHHEQYF
CDR3 DNA: TGTGCCAGCTCAGCCACCACAGGGGGCATTCACCACGAGCAGTACTTC
V gene: TRBV18
CDR3 length: 16
D gene: TRBD1
J gene: TRBJ2-7
clone size: .

CDR3 protein: CASSRENGQGGVDEQFF
CDR3 DNA: TGCGCCAGCAGCCGGGAGAACGGACAGGGCGGGGTCGATGAGCAGTTCTTC
V gene: TRBV5-1
CDR3 length: 17
D gene: TRBD1
J gene: TRBJ2-1
clone size: .

CDR3 protein: CASSLVRTSGGELFF
CDR3 DNA: TGTGCCAGCAGCTTAGTCCGGACTAGCGGCGGGGAGCTGTTTTTT
V gene: TRBV7-8
CDR3 length: 15
D gene: TRBD2
J gene: TRBJ2-2
clone size: .

CDR3 protein: CASSIEAGTDTQYF
CDR3 DNA: TGTGCCAGTAGTATAGAGGCGGGCACAGATACGCAGTATTTT
V gene: TRBV19
CDR3 length: 14
D gene: .
J gene: TRBJ2-3
clone size: once

CDR3 protein: CASSQRQVPLLLSSYEQYF
CDR3 DNA: TGTGCCAGCAGCCAGAGACAGGTTCCTCTTCTCTTAAGCTCCTACGAGCAGTACTTC
V gene: TRBV7-9
CDR3 length: 19
D gene: .
J gene: TRBJ2-7
clone size: .

CDR3 protein: CASSLGRAISYEQYF
CDR3 DNA: TGTGCCAGCAGCTTAGGGAGGGCAATCTCCTACGAGCAGTACTTC
V gene: TRBV11-2
CDR3 length: 15
D gene: .
J gene: TRBJ2-7
clone size: .

CDR3 protein: CASRGDRAVGELFF
CDR3 DNA: TGTGCCAGCAGGGGGGACAGGGCGGTCGGGGAGCTGTTTTTT
V gene: TRBV6-5
CDR3 length: 14
D gene: TRBD1
J gene: TRBJ2-2
clone size: .

CDR3 protein: CASSPEGIGAPYNEQFF
CDR3 DNA: TGCGCCAGCAGCCCGGAGGGAATAGGAGCACCCTACAATGAGCAGTTCTTC
V gene: TRBV4-1
CDR3 length: 17
D gene: .
J gene: TRBJ2-1
clone size: .

CDR3 protein: CASRRASAAFF
CDR3 DNA: TGTGCCAGCCGGCGGGCCTCGGCTGCTTTCTTT
V gene: TRBV6-5
CDR3 length: 11
D gene: .
J gene: TRBJ1-1
clone size: .

CDR3 protein: CASRGAYGVISYGYTF
CDR3 DNA: TGTGCCAGCAGGGGGGCCTACGGGGTTATATCCTATGGCTACACCTTC
V gene: TRBV25-1
CDR3 length: 16
D gene: .
J gene: TRBJ1-2
clone size: .

CDR3 protein: CASSLGGGNSAFF
CDR3 DNA: TGTGCCAGCAGTTTAGGGGGGGGAAATTCGGCTTTCTTT
V gene: TRBV28
CDR3 length: 13
D gene: .
J gene: TRBJ1-1
clone size: .

CDR3 protein: CASTRGQGGDGTEAFF
CDR3 DNA: TGTGCCAGCACTAGGGGCCAAGGAGGGGATGGCACTGAAGCTTTCTTT
V gene: TRBV7-9
CDR3 length: 16
D gene: .
J gene: TRBJ1-1
clone size: .

CDR3 protein: CASSLAGGAGDTQYF
CDR3 DNA: TGCGCCAGCAGCTTGGCCGGCGGGGCCGGAGATACGCAGTATTTT
V gene: TRBV5-1
CDR3 length: 15
D gene: .
J gene: TRBJ2-3
clone size: .

CDR3 protein: CASSLNGGTSGNTIYF
CDR3 DNA: TGTGCCAGCAGCTTGAATGGCGGAACCTCTGGAAACACCATATATTTT
V gene: TRBV5-4
CDR3 length: 16
D gene: .
J gene: TRBJ1-3
clone size: .

CDR3 protein: CASSLVGAINEQYF
CDR3 DNA: TGCGCCAGCAGCTTGGTGGGGGCCATAAACGAGCAGTACTTC
V gene: TRBV5-1
CDR3 length: 14
D gene: .
J gene: TRBJ2-7
clone size: .

CDR3 protein: CASSLWWSSGDNEQFF
CDR3 DNA: TGTGCCAGCAGCTTATGGTGGTCATCCGGCGACAATGAGCAGTTCTTC
V gene: TRBV11-2
CDR3 length: 16
D gene: .
J gene: TRBJ2-1
clone size: .

CDR3 protein: CASSLTSSHEQYF
CDR3 DNA: TGTGCCAGCAGTCTGACTAGTTCCCACGAGCAGTACTTC
V gene: TRBV2
CDR3 length: 13
D gene: .
J gene: TRBJ2-7
clone size: .

CDR3 protein: CASSKTWDYEQYF
CDR3 DNA: TGTGCCAGCAGCAAGACCTGGGACTACGAGCAGTACTTC
V gene: TRBV5-6
CDR3 length: 13
D gene: .
J gene: TRBJ2-7
clone size: .

CDR3 protein: CASSQGRGTYEQYF
CDR3 DNA: TGCGCCAGCAGCCAAGGGCGCGGAACCTACGAGCAGTACTTC
V gene: TRBV4-1
CDR3 length: 14
D gene: .
J gene: TRBJ2-7
clone size: once

CDR3 protein: CASSFRGQANEKLFF
CDR3 DNA: TGTGCCAGCAGTTTTAGGGGGCAAGCTAATGAAAAACTGTTTTTT
V gene: TRBV6-5
CDR3 length: 15
D gene: TRBD1
J gene: TRBJ1-4
clone size: .

CDR3 protein: CASSLWSGAGYEQYF
CDR3 DNA: TGCGCCAGCAGCTTGTGGTCAGGCGCCGGCTACGAGCAGTACTTC
V gene: TRBV5-1
CDR3 length: 15
D gene: .
J gene: TRBJ2-7
clone size: .

CDR3 protein: CASSVVDRGAEQYF
CDR3 DNA: TGTGCCAGCAGCGTAGTGGACAGGGGTGCCGAGCAGTACTTC
V gene: TRBV9
CDR3 length: 14
D gene: TRBD1
J gene: TRBJ2-7
clone size: .

CDR3 protein: CAWTLAGGPSTDTQYF
CDR3 DNA: TGTGCCTGGACCCTAGCGGGAGGGCCCAGCACAGATACGCAGTATTTT
V gene: TRBV30
CDR3 length: 16
D gene: TRBD2
J gene: TRBJ2-3
clone size: .

CDR3 protein: CASSPGQGFGDTQYF
CDR3 DNA: TGCGCCAGCAGCCCCGGACAGGGATTCGGAGATACGCAGTATTTT
V gene: TRBV5-1
CDR3 length: 15
D gene: TRBD1
J gene: TRBJ2-3
clone size: .

CDR3 protein: CASSEWVSLGSPLHF
CDR3 DNA: TGTGCCAGCAGTGAGTGGGTTTCTTTAGGTTCACCCCTCCACTTT
V gene: TRBV2
CDR3 length: 15
D gene: .
J gene: TRBJ1-6
clone size: .

CDR3 protein: CASSISVTQYF
CDR3 DNA: TGTGCCAGTAGTATTTCCGTTACGCAGTATTTT
V gene: TRBV19
CDR3 length: 11
D gene: .
J gene: TRBJ2-3
clone size: .

CDR3 protein: CASSQEGREPYWQFF
CDR3 DNA: TGCGCCAGCAGCCAAGAAGGACGGGAACCTTATTGGCAGTTCTTC
V gene: TRBV4-3
CDR3 length: 15
D gene: .
J gene: TRBJ2-1
clone size: .

CDR3 protein: CASSRGTAGNTEAFF
CDR3 DNA: TGTGCCAGCAGCCGCGGGACAGCGGGTAACACTGAAGCTTTCTTT
V gene: TRBV7-9
CDR3 length: 15
D gene: TRBD1
J gene: TRBJ1-1
clone size: .

CDR3 protein: CAITRGTSYEQYF
CDR3 DNA: TGTGCCATCACTCGAGGGACATCCTACGAGCAGTACTTC
V gene: TRBV10-3
CDR3 length: 13
D gene: .
J gene: TRBJ2-7
clone size: .

CDR3 protein: CASSLRGGDEKLFF
CDR3 DNA: TGTGCCAGCAGCTTGCGGGGCGGGGATGAAAAACTGTTTTTT
V gene: TRBV7-9
CDR3 length: 14
D gene: .
J gene: TRBJ1-4
clone size: .

CDR3 protein: CASSPPMSSYNEQFF
CDR3 DNA: TGCGCCAGCAGTCCCCCCATGAGCTCCTACAATGAGCAGTTCTTC
V gene: TRBV5-1
CDR3 length: 15
D gene: .
J gene: TRBJ2-1
clone size: .

CDR3 protein: CASDIPGPSRELFF
CDR3 DNA: TGTGCCAGCGACATTCCGGGCCCTAGCAGGGAGCTGTTTTTT
V gene: TRBV28
CDR3 length: 14
D gene: .
J gene: TRBJ2-2
clone size: .

CDR3 protein: CASSLDKTFYGYTF
CDR3 DNA: TGTGCCAGCAGTTTGGACAAGACTTTCTATGGCTACACCTTC
V gene: TRBV28
CDR3 length: 14
D gene: .
J gene: TRBJ1-2
clone size: .

CDR3 protein: CASSSVFTSPLHF
CDR3 DNA: TGTGCCAGCAGCTCGGTCTTTACTTCACCCCTCCACTTT
V gene: TRBV14
CDR3 length: 13
D gene: .
J gene: TRBJ1-6
clone size: .

CDR3 protein: CASNTGTGLGEQYF
CDR3 DNA: TGTGCCAGTAATACCGGGACGGGCCTAGGCGAGCAGTACTTC
V gene: TRBV19
CDR3 length: 14
D gene: .
J gene: TRBJ2-7
clone size: .

CDR3 protein: CSVREAGDNQPQHF
CDR3 DNA: TGCAGCGTCCGTGAGGCGGGGGACAATCAGCCCCAGCATTTT
V gene: TRBV29-1
CDR3 length: 14
D gene: .
J gene: TRBJ1-5
clone size: .

CDR3 protein: CASSYEPGGSYNEQFF
CDR3 DNA: TGTGCCAGCAGTTACGAGCCAGGGGGCTCCTACAATGAGCAGTTCTTC
V gene: TRBV6-6
CDR3 length: 16
D gene: TRBD1
J gene: TRBJ2-1
clone size: .

CDR3 protein: CASSPFRNTEAFF
CDR3 DNA: TGTGCCAGCAGCCCATTTAGGAACACTGAAGCTTTCTTT
V gene: TRBV11-2
CDR3 length: 13
D gene: .
J gene: TRBJ1-1
clone size: .

CDR3 protein: CASSPGLNTEAFF
CDR3 DNA: TGTGCCAGCAGCCCCGGATTGAACACTGAAGCTTTCTTT
V gene: TRBV11-3
CDR3 length: 13
D gene: .
J gene: TRBJ1-1
clone size: .

CDR3 protein: CASSFPSDVTDTQYF
CDR3 DNA: TGTGCCAGCAGTTTCCCCAGCGATGTCACAGATACGCAGTATTTT
V gene: TRBV28
CDR3 length: 15
D gene: .
J gene: TRBJ2-3
clone size: .

CDR3 protein: CASSQDLAGSTDTQYF
CDR3 DNA: TGCGCCAGCAGCCAAGATTTGGCAGGGAGCACAGATACGCAGTATTTT
V gene: TRBV4-1
CDR3 length: 16
D gene: .
J gene: TRBJ2-3
clone size: .

CDR3 protein: CASSFSPRTGRNYGYTF
CDR3 DNA: TGTGCCAGCAGCTTCAGCCCCCGGACAGGCAGAAACTATGGCTACACCTTC
V gene: TRBV9
CDR3 length: 17
D gene: TRBD1
J gene: TRBJ1-2
clone size: few